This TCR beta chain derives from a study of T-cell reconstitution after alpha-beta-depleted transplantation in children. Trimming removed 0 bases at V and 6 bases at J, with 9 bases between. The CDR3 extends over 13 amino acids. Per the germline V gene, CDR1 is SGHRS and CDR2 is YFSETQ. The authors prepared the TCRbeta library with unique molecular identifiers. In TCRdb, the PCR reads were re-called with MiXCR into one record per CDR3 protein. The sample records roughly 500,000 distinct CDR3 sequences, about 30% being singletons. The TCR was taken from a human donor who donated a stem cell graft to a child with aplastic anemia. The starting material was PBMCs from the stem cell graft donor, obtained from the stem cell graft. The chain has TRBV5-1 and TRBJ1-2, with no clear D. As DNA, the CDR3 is TGCGCCAGCAGCTTGGCGGCGCGGAATGGCTACACCTTC. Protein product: CASSLAARNGYTF.